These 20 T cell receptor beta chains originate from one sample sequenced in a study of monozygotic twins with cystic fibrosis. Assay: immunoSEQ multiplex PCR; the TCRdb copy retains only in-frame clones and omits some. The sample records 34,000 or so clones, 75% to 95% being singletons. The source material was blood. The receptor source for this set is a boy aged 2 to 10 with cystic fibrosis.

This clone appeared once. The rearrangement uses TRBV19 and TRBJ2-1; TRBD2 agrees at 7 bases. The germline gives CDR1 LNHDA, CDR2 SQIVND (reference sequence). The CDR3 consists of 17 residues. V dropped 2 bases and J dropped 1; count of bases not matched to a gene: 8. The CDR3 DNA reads TGTGCCAGTAGTATAACTCCAGCGGGGCGGTCCTACAATGAGCAGTTCTTC. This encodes CASSITPAGRSYNEQFF.

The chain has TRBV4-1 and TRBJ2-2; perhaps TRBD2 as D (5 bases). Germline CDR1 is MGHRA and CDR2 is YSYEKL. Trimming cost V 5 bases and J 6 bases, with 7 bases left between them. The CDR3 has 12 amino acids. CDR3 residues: CASSAGAGELFF. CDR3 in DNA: TGCGCCAGCAGCGCCGGGGCCGGGGAGCTGTTTTTT.

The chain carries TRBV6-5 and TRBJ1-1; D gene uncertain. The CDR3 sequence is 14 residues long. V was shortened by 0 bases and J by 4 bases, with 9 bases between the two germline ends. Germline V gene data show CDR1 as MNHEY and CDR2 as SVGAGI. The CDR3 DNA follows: TGTGCCAGCAGTTACTCAATACCTGGCACTGAAGCTTTCTTT. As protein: CASSYSIPGTEAFF.

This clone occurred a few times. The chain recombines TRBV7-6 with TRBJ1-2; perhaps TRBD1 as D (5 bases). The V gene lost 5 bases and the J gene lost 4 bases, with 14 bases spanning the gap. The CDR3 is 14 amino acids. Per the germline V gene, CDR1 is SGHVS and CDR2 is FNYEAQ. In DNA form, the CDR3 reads TGTGCCAGCAGCCCTCGGGGGGTTGCCTATGGCTACACCTTC. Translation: CASSPRGVAYGYTF.

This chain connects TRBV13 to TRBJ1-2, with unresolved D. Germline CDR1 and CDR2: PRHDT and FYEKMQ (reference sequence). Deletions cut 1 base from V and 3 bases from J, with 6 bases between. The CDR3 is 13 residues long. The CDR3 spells CASSLEGYYGYTF. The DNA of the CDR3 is TGTGCCAGCAGCTTAGAAGGGTACTATGGCTACACCTTC.

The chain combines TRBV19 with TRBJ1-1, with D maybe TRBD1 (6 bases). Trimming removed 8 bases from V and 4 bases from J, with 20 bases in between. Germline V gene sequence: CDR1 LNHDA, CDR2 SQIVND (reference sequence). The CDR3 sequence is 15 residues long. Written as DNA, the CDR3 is TGTGCCAGTCGGGATGACAGGTTCGGGGGCACTGAAGCTTTCTTT. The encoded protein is CASRDDRFGGTEAFF.

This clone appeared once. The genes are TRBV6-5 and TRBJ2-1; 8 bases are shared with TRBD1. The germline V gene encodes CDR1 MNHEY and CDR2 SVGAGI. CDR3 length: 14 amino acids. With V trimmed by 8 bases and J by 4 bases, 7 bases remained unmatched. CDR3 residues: CASGQGARYNEQFF. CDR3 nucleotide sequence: TGTGCCAGCGGGCAGGGGGCCCGGTACAATGAGCAGTTCTTC.

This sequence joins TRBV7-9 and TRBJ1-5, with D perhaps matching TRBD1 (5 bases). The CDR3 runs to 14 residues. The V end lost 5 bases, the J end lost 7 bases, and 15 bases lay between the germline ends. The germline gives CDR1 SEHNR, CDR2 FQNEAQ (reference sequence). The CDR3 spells CASSPGPGRQPQHF. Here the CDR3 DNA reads TGTGCCAGCAGCCCGGGGCCGGGGAGACAGCCCCAGCATTTT. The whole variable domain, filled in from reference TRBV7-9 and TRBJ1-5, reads DTGVSQNPRHKITKRGQNVTFRCDPISEHNRLYWYRQTLGQGPEFLTYFQNEAQLEKSRLLSDRFSAERPKGSFSTLEIQRTEQGDSAMYLCASSPGPGRQPQHFGDGTRLSIL.

The CDR3 is CASSSSTIRGGYGYTF. CDR3 nucleotides: TGTGCCAGCAGCTCCTCCACAATCAGGGGAGGATATGGCTACACCTTC. The J gene is TRBJ1-2, the V gene TRBV27, with a weak D call TRBD1 (6 bases). V lost 6 bases to trimming and J lost 5 bases, with 22 bases between them. Germline CDR1 reads MNHEY; CDR2 reads SMNVEV (reference sequence). The CDR3 has 16 residues.

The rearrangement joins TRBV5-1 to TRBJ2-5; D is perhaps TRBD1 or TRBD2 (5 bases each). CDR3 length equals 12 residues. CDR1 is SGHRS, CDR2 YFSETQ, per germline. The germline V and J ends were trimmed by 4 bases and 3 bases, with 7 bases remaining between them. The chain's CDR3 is CASSRGEETQYF. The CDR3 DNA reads TGCGCCAGCAGCAGGGGAGAAGAGACCCAGTACTTC.

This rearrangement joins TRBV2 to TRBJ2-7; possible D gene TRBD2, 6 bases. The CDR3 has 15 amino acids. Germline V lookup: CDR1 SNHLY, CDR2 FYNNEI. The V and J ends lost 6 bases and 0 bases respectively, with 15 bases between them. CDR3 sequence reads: CASSLEGLSSYEQYF. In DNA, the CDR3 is TGTGCCAGCAGCTTGGAGGGACTTAGCTCCTACGAGCAGTACTTC.

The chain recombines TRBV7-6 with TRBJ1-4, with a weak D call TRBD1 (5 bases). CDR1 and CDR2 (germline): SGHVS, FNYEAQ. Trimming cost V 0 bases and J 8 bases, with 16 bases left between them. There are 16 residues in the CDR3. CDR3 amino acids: CASSLAPTAQGEKLFF. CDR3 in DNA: TGTGCCAGCAGCTTAGCACCGACAGCCCAAGGAGAAAAACTGTTTTTT.

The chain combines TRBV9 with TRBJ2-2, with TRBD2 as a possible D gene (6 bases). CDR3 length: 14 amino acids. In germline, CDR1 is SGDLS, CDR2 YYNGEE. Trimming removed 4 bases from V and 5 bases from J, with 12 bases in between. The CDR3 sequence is CASSLRLVTGELFF. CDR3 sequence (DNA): TGTGCCAGCAGCCTCCGACTAGTAACCGGGGAGCTGTTTTTT.

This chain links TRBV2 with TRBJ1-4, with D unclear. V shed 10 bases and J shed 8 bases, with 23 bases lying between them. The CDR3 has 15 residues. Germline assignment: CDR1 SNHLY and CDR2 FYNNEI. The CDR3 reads CANWPGMRSEEKLFF. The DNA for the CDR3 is TGTGCCAACTGGCCAGGCATGAGATCCGAGGAAAAACTGTTTTTT.

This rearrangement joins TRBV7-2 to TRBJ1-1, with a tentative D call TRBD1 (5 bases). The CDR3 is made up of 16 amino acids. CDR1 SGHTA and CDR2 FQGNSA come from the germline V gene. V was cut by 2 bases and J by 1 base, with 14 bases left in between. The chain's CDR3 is CASSLSGRVPNTEAFF. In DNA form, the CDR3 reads TGTGCCAGCAGCTTAAGCGGCAGGGTACCGAACACTGAAGCTTTCTTT.

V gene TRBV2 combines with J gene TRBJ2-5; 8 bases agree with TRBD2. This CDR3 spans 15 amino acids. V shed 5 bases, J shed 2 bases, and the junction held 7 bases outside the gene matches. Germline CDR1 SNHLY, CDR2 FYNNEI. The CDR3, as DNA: TGTGCCAGCAGTAAGGGACTAGTCTCGCAAGAGACCCAGTACTTC. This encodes CASSKGLVSQETQYF.

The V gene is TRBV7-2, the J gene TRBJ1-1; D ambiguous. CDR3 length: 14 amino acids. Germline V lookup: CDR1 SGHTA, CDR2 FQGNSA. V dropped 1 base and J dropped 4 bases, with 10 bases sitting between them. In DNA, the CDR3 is TGTGCCAGCAGCTTAGAGTCGGCAGTCACTGAAGCTTTCTTT. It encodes CASSLESAVTEAFF.

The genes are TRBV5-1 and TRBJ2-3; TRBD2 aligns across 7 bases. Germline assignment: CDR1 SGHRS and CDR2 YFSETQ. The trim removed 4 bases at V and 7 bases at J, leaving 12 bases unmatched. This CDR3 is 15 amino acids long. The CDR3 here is CASSPGDTSAYTQYF. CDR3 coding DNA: TGCGCCAGCAGCCCCGGAGATACTAGCGCATATACGCAGTATTTT.

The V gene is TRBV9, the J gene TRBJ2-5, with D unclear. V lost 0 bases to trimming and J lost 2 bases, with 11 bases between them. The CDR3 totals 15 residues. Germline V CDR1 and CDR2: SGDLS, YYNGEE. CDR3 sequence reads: CASSVAGSAQETQYF. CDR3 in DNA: TGTGCCAGCAGCGTAGCAGGCTCCGCTCAAGAGACCCAGTACTTC.

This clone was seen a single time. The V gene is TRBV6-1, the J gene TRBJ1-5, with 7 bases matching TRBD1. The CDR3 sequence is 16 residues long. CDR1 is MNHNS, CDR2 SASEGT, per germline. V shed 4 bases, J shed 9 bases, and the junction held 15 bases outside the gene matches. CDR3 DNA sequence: TGTGCCAGCAGTGCTCAGGGGGGTGCGATCATAGGGCCCCAGCATTTT. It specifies CASSAQGGAIIGPQHF.